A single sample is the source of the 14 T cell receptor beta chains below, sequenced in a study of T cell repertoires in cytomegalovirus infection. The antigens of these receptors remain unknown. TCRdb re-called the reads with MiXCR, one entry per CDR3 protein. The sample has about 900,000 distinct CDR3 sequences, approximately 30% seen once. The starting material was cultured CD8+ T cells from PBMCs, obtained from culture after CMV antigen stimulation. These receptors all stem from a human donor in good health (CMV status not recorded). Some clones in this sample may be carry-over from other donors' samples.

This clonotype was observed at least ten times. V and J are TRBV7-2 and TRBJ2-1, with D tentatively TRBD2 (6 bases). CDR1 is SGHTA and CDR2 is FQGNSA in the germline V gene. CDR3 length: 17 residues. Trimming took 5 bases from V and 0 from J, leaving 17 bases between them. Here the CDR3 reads CASSTVLVGGSYNEQFF. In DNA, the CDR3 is TGTGCCAGCAGCACCGTCCTGGTGGGGGGCTCCTACAATGAGCAGTTCTTC.

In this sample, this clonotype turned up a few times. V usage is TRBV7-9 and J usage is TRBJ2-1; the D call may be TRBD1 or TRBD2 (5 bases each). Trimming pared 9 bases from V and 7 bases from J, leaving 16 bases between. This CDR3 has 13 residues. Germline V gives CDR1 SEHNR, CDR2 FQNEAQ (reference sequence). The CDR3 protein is CAREDIAGNEQFF. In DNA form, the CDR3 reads TGTGCCAGGGAGGACATAGCTGGGAATGAGCAGTTCTTC.

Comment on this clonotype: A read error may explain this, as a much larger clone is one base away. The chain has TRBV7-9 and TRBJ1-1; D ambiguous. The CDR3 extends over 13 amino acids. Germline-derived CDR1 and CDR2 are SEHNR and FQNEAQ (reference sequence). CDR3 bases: TGTGCCAGCAGCCCCACCATGAACGCTGAAGCTTTCTTT. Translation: CASSPTMNAEAFF. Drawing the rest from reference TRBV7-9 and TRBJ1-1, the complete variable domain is DTGVSQNPRHKITKRGQNVTFRCDPISEHNRLYWYRQTLGQGPEFLTYFQNEAQLEKSRLLSDRFSAERPKGSFSTLEIQRTEQGDSAMYLCASSPTMNAEAFFGQGTRLTVV.

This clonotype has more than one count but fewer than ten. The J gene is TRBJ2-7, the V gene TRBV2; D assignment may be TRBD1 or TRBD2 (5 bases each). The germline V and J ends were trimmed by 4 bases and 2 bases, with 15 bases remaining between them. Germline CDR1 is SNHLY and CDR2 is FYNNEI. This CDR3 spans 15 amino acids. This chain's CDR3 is CASSGYQGPAYEQYF. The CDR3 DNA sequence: TGTGCCAGCAGTGGATATCAGGGACCAGCCTACGAGCAGTACTTC.

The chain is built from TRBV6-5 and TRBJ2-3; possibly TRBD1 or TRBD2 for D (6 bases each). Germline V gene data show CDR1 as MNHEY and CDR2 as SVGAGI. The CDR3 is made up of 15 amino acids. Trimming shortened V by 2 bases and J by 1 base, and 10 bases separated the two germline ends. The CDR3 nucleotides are TGTGCCAGCAGTTACGCGGGACAAGGCACAGATACGCAGTATTTT. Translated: CASSYAGQGTDTQYF.

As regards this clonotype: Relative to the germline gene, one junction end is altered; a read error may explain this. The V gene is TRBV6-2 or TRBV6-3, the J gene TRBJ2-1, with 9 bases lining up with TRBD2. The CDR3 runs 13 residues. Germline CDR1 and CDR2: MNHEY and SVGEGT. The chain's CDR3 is CVSGAGGYNEQFF. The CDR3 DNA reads TGTGTCAGCGGAGCGGGGGGATACAATGAGCAGTTCTTC.

Written as DNA, the CDR3 is TGCAGCGTGTCGAGTCGGGGAACGGAAAGTGGGTACTCTGGGGCCAACGTCCTGACTTTC. Translating gives CSVSSRGTESGYSGANVLTF. This chain uses TRBV29-1 with TRBJ2-6, with D possibly TRBD2 on 5 matching bases. Germline V gives CDR1 SQVTM, CDR2 ANQGSEA. The CDR3 has 20 residues. V was clipped by 6 bases and J by 0 bases, with 27 bases between them.

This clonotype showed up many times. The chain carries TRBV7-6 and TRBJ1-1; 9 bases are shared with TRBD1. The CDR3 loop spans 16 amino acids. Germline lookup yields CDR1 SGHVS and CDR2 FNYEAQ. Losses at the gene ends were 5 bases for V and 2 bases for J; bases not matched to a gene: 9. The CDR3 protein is CASSASGTGINTEAFF. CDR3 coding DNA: TGTGCCAGCAGCGCATCCGGGACAGGGATCAACACTGAAGCTTTCTTT.

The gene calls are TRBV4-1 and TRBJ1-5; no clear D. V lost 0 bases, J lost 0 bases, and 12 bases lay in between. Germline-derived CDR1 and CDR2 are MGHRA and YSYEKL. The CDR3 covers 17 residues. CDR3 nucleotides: TGCGCCAGCAGCCAAGAGGCTACGGGATATAGCAATCAGCCCCAGCATTTT. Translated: CASSQEATGYSNQPQHF.

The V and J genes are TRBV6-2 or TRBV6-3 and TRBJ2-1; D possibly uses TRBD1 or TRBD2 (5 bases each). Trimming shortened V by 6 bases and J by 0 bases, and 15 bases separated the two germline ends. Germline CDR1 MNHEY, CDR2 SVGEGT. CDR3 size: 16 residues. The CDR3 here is CASSPSGTPSYNEQFF. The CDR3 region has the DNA TGTGCCAGCAGCCCCTCAGGGACCCCCTCCTACAATGAGCAGTTCTTC.

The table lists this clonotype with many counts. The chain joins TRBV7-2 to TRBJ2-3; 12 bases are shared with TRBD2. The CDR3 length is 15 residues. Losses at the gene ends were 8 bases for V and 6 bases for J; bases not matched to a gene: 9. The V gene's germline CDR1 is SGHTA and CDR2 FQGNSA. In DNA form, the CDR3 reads TGTGCCAGCGTTCCTTGGACTAGCGGGGTGGATACGCAGTATTTT. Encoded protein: CASVPWTSGVDTQYF.

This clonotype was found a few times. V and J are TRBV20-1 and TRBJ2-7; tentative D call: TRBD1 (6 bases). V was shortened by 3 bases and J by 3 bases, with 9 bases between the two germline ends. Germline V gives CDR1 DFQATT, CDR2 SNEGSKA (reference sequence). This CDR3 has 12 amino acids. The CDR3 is CSARRDNYEQYV. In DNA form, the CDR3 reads TGCAGTGCTAGGAGGGACAACTACGAGCAGTACGTC.

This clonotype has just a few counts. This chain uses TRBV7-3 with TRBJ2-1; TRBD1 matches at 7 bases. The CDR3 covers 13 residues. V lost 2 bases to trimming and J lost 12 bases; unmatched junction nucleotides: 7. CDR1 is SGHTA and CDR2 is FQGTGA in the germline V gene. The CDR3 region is CASSLAPGGGQFF. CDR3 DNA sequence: TGTGCCAGCAGCTTAGCCCCAGGGGGTGGGCAGTTCTTC. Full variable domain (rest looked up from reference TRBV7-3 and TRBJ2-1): GAGVSQTPSNKVTEKGKYVELRCDPISGHTALYWYRQSLGQGPEFLIYFQGTGAADDSGLPNDRFFAVRPEGSVSTLKIQRTERGDSAVYLCASSLAPGGGQFFGPGTRLTVL.

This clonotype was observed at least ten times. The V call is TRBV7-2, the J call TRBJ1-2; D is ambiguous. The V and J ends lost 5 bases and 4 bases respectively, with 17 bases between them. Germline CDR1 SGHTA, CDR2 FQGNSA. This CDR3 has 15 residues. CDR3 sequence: CASSLPWAGIYGYTF. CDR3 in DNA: TGTGCCAGCAGCCTCCCCTGGGCAGGAATCTATGGCTACACCTTC.